The source of this T cell receptor beta chain is a study of blood T cell repertoires in COVID-19. Original data processing: For nucleated cells, counts were estimated from reference gene primer amplification. Sequencing used immunoSEQ multiplex PCR; TCRdb keeps in-frame clones, though not all of them. D and trimming were read from the DNA, whereas the V and J calls and clone size are those reported in that table. The sample holds approximately 150,000 clones, about 91% seen once. CDR3 length: 14 amino acids. The V gene's germline CDR1 is SGHNT and CDR2 YENEEA. Unmatched junction bases numbered 2, after V lost 5 bases and J lost 0 bases.

This TCR was recovered from a woman aged 45-60 years with acute or convalescent COVID-19. The chain has TRBV11-3 and TRBJ1-1, with 8 bases aligning to TRBD1. Sequencing input: peripheral blood. DNA of the CDR3: TGTGCCAGCAGCGAACAGGGGGTGAACACTGAAGCTTTCTTT. Translated: CASSEQGVNTEAFF.